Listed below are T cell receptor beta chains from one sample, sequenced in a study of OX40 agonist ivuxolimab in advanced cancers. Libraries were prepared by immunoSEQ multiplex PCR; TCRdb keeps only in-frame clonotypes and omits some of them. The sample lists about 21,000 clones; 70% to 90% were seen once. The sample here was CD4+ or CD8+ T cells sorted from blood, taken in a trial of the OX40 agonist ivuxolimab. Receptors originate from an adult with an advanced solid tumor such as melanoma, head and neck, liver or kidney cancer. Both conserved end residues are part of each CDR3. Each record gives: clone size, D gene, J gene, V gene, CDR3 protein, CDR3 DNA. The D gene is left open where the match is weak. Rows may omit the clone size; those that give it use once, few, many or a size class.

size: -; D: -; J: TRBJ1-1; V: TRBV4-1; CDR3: CASSQGRAFF; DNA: TGCGCCAGCAGCCAAGGTAGGGCTTTCTTT
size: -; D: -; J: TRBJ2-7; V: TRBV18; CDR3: CASSPPVFSKRSYEQYF; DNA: TGTGCCAGCTCACCACCGGTTTTCAGCAAGCGCTCCTACGAGCAGTACTTC
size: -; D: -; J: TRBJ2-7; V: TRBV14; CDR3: CASSQERGYEQYF; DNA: TGTGCCAGCAGCCAAGAGAGGGGCTACGAGCAGTACTTC
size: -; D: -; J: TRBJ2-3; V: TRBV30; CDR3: CAWTGGDTQYF; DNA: TGTGCCTGGACAGGGGGGGATACGCAGTATTTT
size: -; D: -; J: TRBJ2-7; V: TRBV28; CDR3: CASSERQDYEQYF; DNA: TGTGCCAGCAGTGAAAGACAGGACTACGAGCAGTACTTC
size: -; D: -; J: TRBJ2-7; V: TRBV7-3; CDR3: CASSLGPGDERAYEQYF; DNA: TGTGCCAGCAGCTTAGGCCCCGGGGACGAAAGAGCCTACGAGCAGTACTTC
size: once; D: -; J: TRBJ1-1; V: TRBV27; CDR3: CASSPRLNTEAFF; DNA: TGTGCCAGCAGTCCCCGCTTGAACACTGAAGCTTTCTTT
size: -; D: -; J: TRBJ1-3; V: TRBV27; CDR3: CASKQDKSSGNTIYF; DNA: TGTGCCAGCAAGCAAGACAAGAGCTCTGGAAACACCATATATTTT
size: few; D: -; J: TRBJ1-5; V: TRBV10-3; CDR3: CAISEVGAGGQPQHF; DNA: TGTGCCATCAGTGAGGTCGGGGCCGGGGGTCAGCCCCAGCATTTT
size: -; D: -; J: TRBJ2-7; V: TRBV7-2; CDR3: CASSSSGTGTYEQYF; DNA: TGTGCCAGCAGCTCATCAGGGACGGGAACCTACGAGCAGTACTTC
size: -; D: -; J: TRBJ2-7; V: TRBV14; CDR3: CASSQERGYEQYF; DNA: TGTGCCAGCAGCCAAGAGAGGGGCTACGAGCAGTACTTC